Listed below are T cell receptor beta chains from one sample, sequenced in a study of siplizumab effects on memory and regulatory T cells. Profiled with immunoSEQ multiplex PCR; TCRdb holds only in-frame clones, not every one. The repertoire holds some 62,000 clones, with less than 90% as singletons. The sequenced sample was memory CD4+ T cells sorted from blood. These receptors came from a human donor in good health. The CDR3 runs from the conserved cysteine through the conserved F or W. The order of the fields is D gene, J gene, clone size, V gene, CDR3 DNA, CDR3 protein. D genes are given only for firm matches. Size tells how often a clone was seen (once, few, many) or the class of an expanded clone, and some rows leave it out.

D gene: .
J gene: TRBJ1-4
clone size: .
V gene: TRBV4-1
CDR3 DNA: TGCGCCAGCAGCCAAGGAGACAGGTTTGCTAATGAAAAACTGTTTTTT
CDR3 protein: CASSQGDRFANEKLFF

D gene: TRBD2
J gene: TRBJ2-5
clone size: .
V gene: TRBV4-2
CDR3 DNA: TGTGCCAGCACCGAAAGATTGGCAGCGGGAGGAAACCAAGAGACCCAGTACTTC
CDR3 protein: CASTERLAAGGNQETQYF

D gene: .
J gene: TRBJ2-3
clone size: once
V gene: TRBV30
CDR3 DNA: TGTGCCTGGAGTGGGAGGGGGCGGACAGATACGCAGTATTTT
CDR3 protein: CAWSGRGRTDTQYF

D gene: TRBD1
J gene: TRBJ2-7
clone size: .
V gene: TRBV5-4
CDR3 DNA: TGTGCCAGCAGCTTGAGGACAGGGCGCAACGAGCAGTACTTC
CDR3 protein: CASSLRTGRNEQYF

D gene: .
J gene: TRBJ1-5
clone size: .
V gene: TRBV19
CDR3 DNA: TGTGCCAGTAGGCGCGACGTGGCGACCAATCAGCCCCAGCATTTT
CDR3 protein: CASRRDVATNQPQHF

D gene: TRBD1
J gene: TRBJ2-2
clone size: .
V gene: TRBV9
CDR3 DNA: TGTGCCAGCAGCAACGGACAGGACGCGAACACCGGGGAGCTGTTTTTT
CDR3 protein: CASSNGQDANTGELFF

D gene: .
J gene: TRBJ2-3
clone size: .
V gene: TRBV5-4
CDR3 DNA: TGTGCCAGCAGCTCCCAAACAGTCGGTACGCAGTATTTT
CDR3 protein: CASSSQTVGTQYF

D gene: .
J gene: TRBJ1-2
clone size: .
V gene: TRBV7-3
CDR3 DNA: TGTGCCAGCAGCCAGCGGGAGGGATCAAACTATGGCTACACCTTC
CDR3 protein: CASSQREGSNYGYTF

D gene: .
J gene: TRBJ2-7
clone size: few
V gene: TRBV2
CDR3 DNA: TGTGCCAGCAGTGAAAAGAGGGAGCAGTACTTC
CDR3 protein: CASSEKREQYF

D gene: .
J gene: TRBJ1-4
clone size: .
V gene: TRBV6-1
CDR3 DNA: TGTGCCAGCAGTAGCAGTCTTGGTCTCAATGAAAAACTGTTTTTT
CDR3 protein: CASSSSLGLNEKLFF

D gene: .
J gene: TRBJ2-3
clone size: .
V gene: TRBV5-4
CDR3 DNA: TGTGCCAGCAGCTTGTGGGGCGGGCGGGACCTACAGTATTTT
CDR3 protein: CASSLWGGRDLQYF

D gene: TRBD2
J gene: TRBJ2-7
clone size: .
V gene: TRBV6-5
CDR3 DNA: TGTGCCAGCAGTTCGGGGGGGTACAGAGCCTACGAGCAGTACTTC
CDR3 protein: CASSSGGYRAYEQYF